The 18 T cell receptor beta chains below come from one sample, sequenced in a study of Ad26.COV2.S vaccination and SARS-CoV-2 variants. Treatment specified: roughly 19 received Ad26.COV2.S at low or high dose, single or two shots; 5 received placebo; per-sample allocation not given. At day 63 after the first vaccine or placebo injection, samples were drawn. Measured with immunoSEQ multiplex PCR; TCRdb has only the in-frame clones, and not every one. The table records 300,000 to 400,000 clones, about nine tenths of them present only once. The sample in question was peripheral blood, obtained in a trial of Ad26.COV2.S vaccine versus placebo. The receptor set was obtained from a person between 18 and 65 years old who received the Ad26.COV2.S COVID-19 vaccine or a placebo.

The rearrangement uses TRBV9 and TRBJ2-2, with a weak D call TRBD2 (6 bases). V shed 0 bases and J shed 0 bases, with 9 bases lying between them. Germline assignment: CDR1 SGDLS and CDR2 YYNGEE. The CDR3 runs 16 residues. CDR3 sequence reads: CASSVGGTANTGELFF. The CDR3 DNA is TGTGCCAGCAGCGTAGGCGGGACGGCGAACACCGGGGAGCTGTTTTTT.

The chain links TRBV10-3 to TRBJ1-6; D call uncertain. Germline CDR1 is ENHRY and CDR2 is SYGVKD. There are 14 residues in the CDR3. Trimming stripped 4 bases from V and 9 bases from J, with 13 bases between. In nucleotides, the CDR3 is TGTGCCATCAGTGTGGTTGGGGAGGGTTCACCCCTCCACTTT. It encodes CAISVVGEGSPLHF.

This chain joins TRBV7-8 and TRBJ1-6; TRBD1 matches at 10 bases. V gave up 5 bases and J gave up 7 bases; unmatched junction bases: 5. Germline CDR1 is SGHVS and CDR2 is FQNEAQ. CDR3 size: 15 residues. The DNA for the CDR3 is TGTGCCAGCAGCGCCTGGACAGGGGGGAATTCACCCCTCCACTTT. Encoded protein: CASSAWTGGNSPLHF.

The chain couples TRBV12-3 or TRBV12-4 to TRBJ2-5, with a tentative D call TRBD2 (7 bases). The CDR3 covers 11 residues. The CDR3 region has the DNA TGTGGCGGGGGCCGAGGGGAGACCCAGTACTTC. Translating gives CGGGRGETQYF.

V and J are TRBV2 and TRBJ1-6; tentative D call: TRBD1 (5 bases). Trimming pared 6 bases from V and 2 bases from J, leaving 14 bases between. This CDR3 has 16 residues. CDR1 SNHLY and CDR2 FYNNEI come from the germline V gene. CDR3 protein: CASSPQVAAYNSPLHF. The DNA of the CDR3 is TGTGCCAGCAGCCCACAGGTCGCGGCCTATAATTCACCCCTCCACTTT.

This rearrangement joins TRBV5-1 to TRBJ2-7, with 10 nucleotides matching TRBD1. Losses at the gene ends were 7 bases for V and 2 bases for J; bases not matched to a gene: 3. The CDR3 contains 13 residues. Germline values: CDR1 SGHRS, CDR2 YFSETQ. CDR3 nucleotide sequence: TGCGCCAGCGGACAGGGGGGGACCTACGAGCAGTACTTC. This gives the protein CASGQGGTYEQYF.

This clone was seen once. The chain couples TRBV12-5 to TRBJ1-2; TRBD1 is a possible D gene (5 bases). The CDR3 spans 15 residues. Germline V CDR1 and CDR2: LGHNT, FRNRAP. Between the trimmed V and J ends, which lost 2 bases and 4 bases, there was a span of 14 bases. CDR3 residues: CASGLSLTGGYGYTF. CDR3 DNA: TGTGCTAGTGGTTTGAGCCTGACCGGGGGCTATGGCTACACCTTC.

The chain carries TRBV30 and TRBJ1-1; a possible D gene is TRBD1 (6 bases). V was clipped by 4 bases and J by 10 bases, with 13 bases between them. The CDR3 has 11 amino acids. Germline CDR1 GTSNPN, CDR2 SVGIG (reference sequence). CDR3 loop: CAWKRGGGAFF. As DNA, the CDR3 is TGTGCCTGGAAAAGGGGGGGCGGAGCTTTCTTT.

CDR3 DNA: TGTGCCAGCAACCCAGGAACCTACGAGCAGTACTTC. It specifies CASNPGTYEQYF. The chain combines TRBV5-8 with TRBJ2-7; D ambiguous. V shed 6 bases and J shed 2 bases, with 9 bases lying between them. CDR1 is SGHTS and CDR2 is YDEGEE in the germline V gene. The CDR3 has 12 residues.

The CDR3 loop reads CAISPGTGAVGNQPQHF. In DNA form, the CDR3 reads TGTGCCATCAGCCCCGGGACAGGGGCTGTCGGCAATCAGCCCCAGCATTTT. The chain is built from TRBV10-3 and TRBJ1-5; 10 nucleotides agree with TRBD1. The junction had 10 bases not matched to a gene; V was cut back by 6 bases and J by 2 bases. The CDR3 extends over 17 amino acids. Looked up from germline, CDR1 is ENHRY and CDR2 is SYGVKD.

This chain links TRBV27 with TRBJ1-6; tentatively, D is TRBD1 (5 bases). This CDR3 spans 13 amino acids. Germline loops: CDR1 MNHEY, CDR2 SMNVEV (reference sequence). Between the trimmed V and J ends, which lost 7 bases and 14 bases, there was a span of 18 bases. The CDR3 nucleotides read TGTGCCAGCACCGACAGCTATGGAGTATCCCTCCACTTT. Amino acids: CASTDSYGVSLHF.

This sequence joins TRBV5-1 and TRBJ2-7; 10 bases are shared with TRBD1. Germline V gene sequence: CDR1 SGHRS, CDR2 YFSETQ. With 3 bases clipped from V and 2 bases from J, the junction kept 8 bases outside the gene matches. CDR3 length: 16 amino acids. The CDR3 region is CASSSISGTGAYEQYF. In DNA form, the CDR3 reads TGCGCCAGCAGCTCAATATCCGGGACAGGGGCCTACGAGCAGTACTTC.

The chain uses TRBV11-2 and TRBJ2-7; perhaps TRBD2 as D (5 bases). V was shortened by 0 bases and J by 2 bases, with 11 bases between the two germline ends. CDR3 length: 15 amino acids. Looked up from germline, CDR1 is SGHAT and CDR2 is FQNNGV. This CDR3 reads CASSLDRTGTYEQYF. The CDR3 DNA is TGTGCCAGCAGCTTAGATCGGACGGGGACCTACGAGCAGTACTTC.

The rearrangement uses TRBV6-5 and TRBJ2-7; D remains ambiguous. Trimming left V 10 bases short and J 7 bases short, with 14 bases between. The germline V gene encodes CDR1 MNHEY and CDR2 SVGAGI. The CDR3 loop spans 11 amino acids. This chain's CDR3 is CATKYNREQYF. DNA of the CDR3: TGTGCCACCAAATACAATAGGGAGCAGTACTTC.

The chain carries TRBV7-2 and TRBJ2-3; 7 bases align to TRBD1. The germline gives CDR1 SGHTA, CDR2 FQGNSA. The CDR3 consists of 17 residues. V trimming: 1 base; J trimming: 4 bases; junction bases outside the gene matches: 11. The DNA for the CDR3 is TGTGCCAGCAGCTTAGATGGGGCAGGGGGTACCGCAGATACGCAGTATTTT. Amino acids: CASSLDGAGGTADTQYF.

In the case of this clone: Compared with germline, one end of the junction differs, possibly owing to a read error. The V and J genes are TRBV7-7 and TRBJ2-1; a weak D match, TRBD2 (6 bases). Germline lookup yields CDR1 SSHAT and CDR2 FNYEAQ (reference sequence). The CDR3 totals 15 residues. This chain's CDR3 is CASSLYSRGKGEQFF. The CDR3 nucleotides are TGTGCTAGCAGCTTATATTCCCGGGGGAAAGGTGAGCAGTTCTTC. Combining the CDR3 with reference TRBV7-7 and TRBJ2-1 gives the whole variable domain GAGVSQSPRYKVTKRGQDVTLRCDPISSHATLYWYQQALGQGPEFLTYFNYEAQPDKSGLPSDRFSAERPEGSISTLTIQRTEQRDSAMYRCASSLYSRGKGEQFFGPGTRLTVL.

This clone was detected once. The V call is TRBV4-1, the J call TRBJ2-7; D may match TRBD1 or TRBD2 (5 bases each). Deletions cut 4 bases from V and 5 bases from J, with 21 bases between. The CDR3 has 16 residues. Germline loops: CDR1 MGHRA, CDR2 YSYEKL. The CDR3 is CASSRLGPTKRNEQYF. CDR3 nucleotide sequence: TGCGCCAGCAGCCGCTTGGGACCAACCAAGAGGAACGAGCAGTACTTC.

V and J are TRBV2 and TRBJ1-2, with D perhaps TRBD1 (5 bases). The V gene lost 4 bases and the J gene lost 4 bases, with 10 bases spanning the gap. The CDR3 sequence is 13 residues long. In germline, CDR1 is SNHLY, CDR2 FYNNEI. For the CDR3, the DNA is TGTGCCAGCAGTGCATCAGGGATCTATGGCTACACCTTC. Protein: CASSASGIYGYTF.